Below, one TCR beta chain is given with its context. CDR3 length equals 14 residues. Germline CDR1 is SGHRS and CDR2 is YFSETQ. The V end was cut by 4 bases, the J end by 2 bases, with 13 bases between. This record comes from a study of graft-versus-host responses after intestinal transplantation. Sequenced by immunoSEQ multiplex PCR; TCRdb stores in-frame clones only, minus some. The sample holds 35,000 to 40,000 clones, roughly 87% seen once. The graft tissue was processed, and this released both intraepithelial and lamina propria lymphocytes. This sequence originates from a human patient who received an intestinal transplant, so some T cells may come from the graft donor. Material: ileum tissue, obtained around 190 days after intestinal transplant. This chain uses TRBV5-1 with TRBJ2-7, with D hard to call. CDR3: CASSTHSVAYEQYF. DNA of the CDR3: TGCGCCAGCAGCACACACAGTGTAGCCTACGAGCAGTACTTC. The full variable domain, completed using reference TRBV5-1 and TRBJ2-7, is KAGVTQTPRYLIKTRGQQVTLSCSPISGHRSVSWYQQTPGQGLQFLFEYFSETQRNKGNFPGRFSGRQFSNSRSEMNVSTLELGDSALYLCASSTHSVAYEQYFGPGTRLTVT.